The 18 T cell receptor beta chains below all came from one sample that was sequenced in a study of response to subunit inactivated influenza vaccine. From the RT-PCR reads, TCRdb called clonotypes with MiXCR, one entry per CDR3 protein. Among roughly 790,000 distinct CDR3 sequences listed, 21% were seen once. The sequencing here drew on PBMCs from blood, taken more than 4 days after vaccination. Receptors originate from a man aged 45-65 years who received an inactivated influenza vaccine.

The chain couples TRBV7-9 to TRBJ2-2; tentatively, D is TRBD2 (5 bases). CDR1 is SEHNR, CDR2 FQNEAQ, per germline (reference sequence). The germline V and J ends were trimmed by 4 bases and 7 bases, with 10 bases remaining between them. This CDR3 comprises 13 residues. CDR3 sequence (DNA): TGTGCCAGCAGCTCGGACTGGGACGGGGAGCTGTTTTTT. Protein product: CASSSDWDGELFF.

This rearrangement joins TRBV10-3 to TRBJ2-7; unclear D gene. There are 13 residues in the CDR3. The germline V and J ends were trimmed by 10 bases and 5 bases, with 18 bases remaining between them. The germline V gene has CDR1 ENHRY and CDR2 SYGVKD. In nucleotides, the CDR3 is TGTGCCAGCGGTCTCGACCCTCGGGACGAGCAGTACTTC. Protein sequence: CASGLDPRDEQYF.

This clonotype was seen repeatedly, ten times or more. The chain combines TRBV5-6 with TRBJ2-1; D possibly corresponds to TRBD1 (6 bases). V was pared by 3 bases and J by 10 bases, with 14 bases between. The CDR3 totals 13 residues. Germline CDR1 is SGHDT and CDR2 is YYEEEE. CDR3 protein: CASSYYRAGEQFF. The CDR3 bases are TGTGCCAGCAGCTATTACAGGGCAGGGGAGCAGTTCTTC. Full variable domain (missing parts from reference TRBV5-6 and TRBJ2-1): DAGVTQSPTHLIKTRGQQVTLRCSPKSGHDTVSWYQQALGQGPQFIFQYYEEEERQRGNFPDRFSGHQFPNYSSELNVNALLLGDSALYLCASSYYRAGEQFFGPGTRLTVL.

The genes are TRBV20-1 and TRBJ2-7, with 7 nucleotides matching TRBD1. Germline assignment: CDR1 DFQATT and CDR2 SNEGSKA (reference sequence). V dropped 6 bases and J dropped 4; count of bases not matched to a gene: 12. The CDR3 consists of 14 residues. The CDR3 spells CSAKDRNTIYEQYF. CDR3 DNA: TGCAGTGCCAAGGACAGGAATACTATATACGAGCAGTACTTC.

This clonotype came up a few times. Written as DNA, the CDR3 is TGTGCCAGCAGCCGCGACAGGCCCAATGAGCAGTTCTTC. It translates to CASSRDRPNEQFF. The gene calls are TRBV7-2 and TRBJ2-1; tentatively, D is TRBD1 (6 bases). Looked up from germline, CDR1 is SGHTA and CDR2 is FQGNSA. Trimming removed 5 bases at V and 6 bases at J, with 11 bases between. The CDR3 is 13 residues long. Full variable domain (missing parts from reference TRBV7-2 and TRBJ2-1): GAGVSQSPSNKVTEKGKDVELRCDPISGHTALYWYRQSLGQGLEFLIYFQGNSAPDKSGLPSDRFSAERTGGSVSTLTIQRTQQEDSAVYLCASSRDRPNEQFFGPGTRLTVL.

This chain connects TRBV27 to TRBJ2-3, with TRBD2 identical over 10 bases. V lost 2 bases and J lost 4; bases outside the gene matches: 12. There are 18 residues in the CDR3. Germline-derived CDR1 and CDR2 are MNHEY and SMNVEV (reference sequence). The CDR3 loop is CASSLHTAGGIRADTQYF. For the CDR3, the DNA is TGTGCCAGCAGTTTACATACAGCGGGGGGGATTCGTGCAGATACGCAGTATTTT.

This clonotype appeared a few times. CDR3 loop: CASSDYLRVDNSPLHF. CDR3 nucleotides: TGTGCCAGCAGTGACTACCTCAGGGTGGATAATTCACCCCTCCACTTT. The rearrangement joins TRBV6-1 to TRBJ1-6; maybe TRBD1 (5 bases). Looked up from germline, CDR1 is MNHNS and CDR2 is SASEGT. V was shortened by 3 bases and J by 5 bases, with 14 bases between the two germline ends. There are 16 residues in the CDR3.

The chain couples TRBV6-5 to TRBJ2-6; D is ambiguous. The CDR3 totals 16 residues. Between the trimmed V and J ends, which lost 0 bases and 0 bases, there was a span of 6 bases. CDR1 MNHEY and CDR2 SVGAGI come from the germline V gene. The CDR3 here is CASSYSSLSGANVLTF. The CDR3 DNA reads as TGTGCCAGCAGTTACTCGAGCCTCTCTGGGGCCAACGTCCTGACTTTC.

The V gene is TRBV20-1, the J gene TRBJ2-3, with 11 bases fitting TRBD1. Germline CDR1 and CDR2: DFQATT and SNEGSKA (reference sequence). The junction had 4 bases not matched to a gene; V was cut back by 5 bases and J by 3 bases. The CDR3 sequence is 14 residues long. CDR3 in DNA: TGCAGTGCTGGAGGACAGGGGGCAACAGATACGCAGTATTTT. Its translation: CSAGGQGATDTQYF.

The rearrangement joins TRBV28 to TRBJ1-4; D is ambiguous. Between the trimmed V and J ends, which lost 10 bases and 1 base, there was a span of 16 bases. CDR3 length: 15 residues. Germline V gene sequence: CDR1 MDHEN, CDR2 SYDVKM. CDR3 in DNA: TGTGCCACCCAAGATACGGTGGTAACTAATGAAAAACTGTTTTTT. Protein product: CATQDTVVTNEKLFF.

This clonotype was recorded many times. CDR3 loop: CASSGQGGGYNEQFF. For the CDR3, the DNA is TGCGCCAGCAGCGGACAGGGGGGCGGGTACAATGAGCAGTTCTTC. The V gene is TRBV5-1, the J gene TRBJ2-1, with 10 bases fitting TRBD1. This CDR3 is 15 amino acids long. With V trimmed by 4 bases and J by 4 bases, 5 bases remained unmatched. Per germline, CDR1 SGHRS and CDR2 YFSETQ.

The chain combines TRBV28 with TRBJ2-6, with TRBD1 matching 9 bases. V lost 4 bases, J lost 4 bases, and 11 bases stayed unmatched. The CDR3 loop spans 18 amino acids. The V gene's germline CDR1 is MDHEN and CDR2 SYDVKM. CDR3 sequence: CASSSLDRGASGANVLTF. CDR3 coding DNA: TGTGCCAGCAGTTCTCTGGACAGGGGAGCCTCAGGGGCCAACGTCCTGACTTTC. Full variable domain (outside the CDR3, taken from reference TRBV28 and TRBJ2-6): DVKVTQSSRYLVKRTGEKVFLECVQDMDHENMFWYRQDPGLGLRLIYFSYDVKMKEKGDIPEGYSVSREKKERFSLILESASTNQTSMYLCASSSLDRGASGANVLTFGAGSRLTVL.

The chain joins TRBV5-1 to TRBJ2-2, with unresolved D. Trimming cost V 7 bases and J 4 bases, with 8 bases left between them. The CDR3 runs to 12 residues. The germline V gene encodes CDR1 SGHRS and CDR2 YFSETQ. The CDR3 coding sequence is TGCGCCAGCGGCGAAGGCACCGGGGAGCTGTTTTTT. Amino acids: CASGEGTGELFF.

The chain has TRBV12-3 or TRBV12-4 and TRBJ2-2; D possibly corresponds to TRBD1 (5 bases). The CDR3 is 18 residues long. Trimming stripped 11 bases from V and 2 bases from J, with 27 bases between. The CDR3 bases are TGTGCCCTCAGTTTCCTGGGGCAAATCCAATTAAACACCGGGGAGCTGTTTTTT. Translation: CALSFLGQIQLNTGELFF.

In this sample, this clonotype turned up a few times. The chain recombines TRBV20-1 with TRBJ2-1, with 13 positions matching TRBD2. The CDR3 has 17 residues. V dropped 3 bases and J dropped 2; count of bases not matched to a gene: 7. Germline CDR1 is DFQATT and CDR2 is SNEGSKA (reference sequence). Here the CDR3 reads CSARGGLAGVAYNEQFF. The CDR3 DNA sequence: TGCAGTGCTAGGGGAGGACTAGCGGGAGTCGCCTACAATGAGCAGTTCTTC.

The DNA of the CDR3 is TGTGCCAGCAGTTACTCGCGGTTGGGGTTTTCAGATACGCAGTATTTT. Protein product: CASSYSRLGFSDTQYF. The V gene is TRBV6-2 or TRBV6-3, the J gene TRBJ2-3, with D unclear. The CDR3 is 16 residues long. Trimming removed 0 bases from V and 4 bases from J, with 14 bases in between. Per the germline V gene, CDR1 is MNHEY and CDR2 is SVGEGT.

The chain carries TRBV28 and TRBJ2-3; TRBD1 matches 9 bases. J gave up 3 bases and V 2 bases, and 9 bases lay outside the gene matches. From germline, CDR1 is MDHEN and CDR2 SYDVKM. The CDR3 runs to 17 residues. CDR3 coding DNA: TGTGCCAGCAGTTTACATACAGGGGGCTACGGGACAGATACGCAGTATTTT. Translation gives CASSLHTGGYGTDTQYF.

This clonotype occurred a few times. This chain links TRBV7-9 with TRBJ2-2; no reliable D call. Germline V gene data show CDR1 as SEHNR and CDR2 as FQNEAQ (reference sequence). The V and J ends lost 7 bases and 5 bases respectively, with 11 bases between them. The CDR3 runs 13 residues. This CDR3 reads CASKQSMTGELFF. Written as DNA, the CDR3 is TGTGCCAGCAAACAAAGTATGACCGGGGAGCTGTTTTTT.